This T cell receptor (beta chain) derives from a study of blood T cells in healthy people across ages. This clonotype was counted many times. Its specificity is not known. The authors ran a second PCR of about 7 to 11 cycles using a sample-barcoded 5' primer and a J-beta primer mix. TCRdb reprocessed the 5' RACE reads via MiXCR and lists one record per CDR3 protein. The data contain 1.5 million to 2 million distinct CDR3 sequences, roughly 27% of them seen just once; the ten biggest clones take up 7% to 9%. V lost 5 bases and J lost 3, with 13 bases in between. This CDR3 has 14 amino acids. CDR1 and CDR2 (germline): SGHAT, FQNNGV. Overall study findings and caveats: Both higher diversity and more naive CD4+ cells marked long-lived donors when set against aged donors.

Peripheral blood, approximately 10 milliliters per donor, was collected. Extraction yielded at least 5.5 micrograms of total RNA per sample. V usage is TRBV11-2 and J usage is TRBJ2-5; D remains unclear. Sequenced material: blood. This clonotype was sampled from a woman between 25 and 40 years old in good health. This CDR3 reads CASSPPTVKETQYF. The DNA of the CDR3 is TGTGCCAGCAGCCCCCCTACGGTGAAAGAGACCCAGTACTTC.